A selection of T cell receptor beta chains follows, all from one sample in a study of cytomegalovirus exposure and HLA in healthy donors. Clones were read by immunoSEQ multiplex PCR, and TCRdb kept only the in-frame ones, dropping some. The sample contains 250,000 to 400,000 clones, roughly 90% of which appear only once. The sample was PBMCs. The receptors were sampled from a man aged 25 to 40 in good health and CMV-seronegative. The CDR3 runs from the conserved cysteine through the conserved F or W. D genes are given only for firm matches. Not every row has a clone size; where given, it reads once, few, many or a size class.

v_call	d_call	j_call	clone_size	cdr3_aa	cdr3_nt
TRBV5-1	TRBD1	TRBJ1-3	NA	CASSLTRQGRIGNTIYF	TGCGCCAGCAGCTTAACCCGACAGGGTCGAATTGGAAACACCATATATTTT
TRBV5-1	NA	TRBJ1-2	NA	CASSFDSGRDYGYTF	TGCGCCAGCAGCTTCGATTCGGGCAGGGACTATGGCTACACCTTC
TRBV30	NA	TRBJ1-2	NA	CAWSVSGQDYGYTF	TGTGCCTGGAGTGTAAGTGGGCAGGACTATGGCTACACCTTC
TRBV5-1	TRBD1	TRBJ2-7	NA	CANTGTGGPYEQYF	TGCGCCAACACCGGGACAGGGGGTCCCTACGAGCAGTACTTC
TRBV28	TRBD1	TRBJ1-4	NA	CASSLLRGQGHNEKLFF	TGTGCCAGCAGTTTACTGCGAGGACAGGGACATAATGAAAAACTGTTTTTT
TRBV5-1	TRBD1	TRBJ1-4	NA	CASSAGQGAPNEKLFF	TGCGCCAGCAGCGCTGGACAGGGGGCGCCTAATGAAAAACTGTTTTTT
TRBV4-1	TRBD1	TRBJ1-2	NA	CASSQGRDRGDYGYTF	TGCGCCAGCAGCCAAGGCCGGGACAGGGGAGACTATGGCTACACCTTC
TRBV7-9	TRBD2	TRBJ2-7	few	CASSPRGGTIYEQYF	TGTGCCAGCAGCCCCCGGGGGGGAACGATTTACGAGCAGTACTTC
TRBV30	NA	TRBJ1-5	NA	CAWSVGTFSNQPQHF	TGTGCCTGGAGTGTAGGGACATTTAGCAATCAGCCCCAGCATTTT
TRBV7-6	TRBD1	TRBJ2-7	NA	CASSDRDRGYEQYF	TGTGCCAGCAGCGACCGGGACAGGGGGTACGAGCAGTACTTC
TRBV29-1	NA	TRBJ2-1	once	CSASLLNNEQFF	TGCAGCGCATCACTACTTAACAATGAGCAGTTCTTC
TRBV5-1	NA	TRBJ2-5	NA	CASSFAGQETQYF	TGCGCCAGCAGCTTCGCGGGTCAAGAGACCCAGTACTTC
TRBV5-1	NA	TRBJ1-4	NA	CASSWQMTGSNEKLFF	TGCGCCAGCAGCTGGCAGATGACAGGATCTAATGAAAAACTGTTTTTT
TRBV6-5	NA	TRBJ2-7	NA	CASSYFRTESTYEQYF	TGTGCCAGCAGTTATTTTAGGACTGAATCGACCTACGAGCAGTACTTC
TRBV7-9	TRBD2	TRBJ2-1	NA	CASSSTTSGGAYTYNEQFF	TGTGCCAGCAGCTCGACGACTAGCGGGGGGGCATACACCTACAATGAGCAGTTCTTC
TRBV10-2	NA	TRBJ2-2	NA	CASSENERFANTGELFF	TGCGCCAGCAGTGAGAACGAGCGGTTCGCGAACACCGGGGAGCTGTTTTTT
TRBV10-2	TRBD1	TRBJ1-1	NA	CASRDREKLIQPAFF	TGCGCCAGCAGGGACAGGGAGAAACTGATCCAACCGGCTTTCTTT
TRBV11-2	NA	TRBJ2-2	NA	CASSLVLGLGLNTGELFF	TGTGCCAGCAGCTTAGTGCTGGGGCTGGGATTGAACACCGGGGAGCTGTTTTTT
TRBV30	NA	TRBJ1-1	NA	CAWSEQGPIAEAFF	TGTGCCTGGAGTGAGCAGGGCCCGATTGCTGAAGCTTTCTTT